The entry below gives a single T cell receptor (beta chain) sequence along with its context. Antigen unknown. The data were obtained in a study of early T cells in non-severe SARS-CoV-2 infection. Study in general: Sequenced material consisted of bulk RNA (from unsorted whole blood), and chains were unpaired.

Individually, cDNA molecules had unique molecular identifiers attached to them. Each CDR3 protein gets one entry after TCRdb re-called the 5' RACE reads with MiXCR. The profile shows around 82,000 distinct CDR3 sequences, roughly 14% of them singletons. Findings and limits, study-wide: Private and CD4 specificities were missed by VDJdb matching, which favored anti-spike CD8 responses.

This CDR3 comprises 12 residues. CDR1 and CDR2 (germline): LGHDT, YNNKEL (reference sequence). Deletions cut 2 bases from V and 8 bases from J, with 6 bases between. The TCR originated in an adult who was a healthcare worker with PCR-confirmed SARS-CoV-2 infection or an uninfected control (not recorded which). The chain has TRBV3-1 and TRBJ2-2, with D uncertain. Input material: whole blood. The CDR3 loop is CASSQIGGELFF. For the CDR3, the DNA is TGTGCCAGCAGCCAAATAGGTGGGGAGCTGTTTTTT.